The sequence of this T cell receptor (beta chain) was determined in a study of blood T cell repertoires in COVID-19. Study background: Acute-phase and convalescent COVID-19 samples originated in the United States, Italy and Spain. In each case, the material was cDNA or gDNA derived from T cells, B-cell-depleted T cells, or PBMCs.

In the original analysis: Reference gene primers were amplified, and this amplification served to estimate nucleated cell counts. Clones were sequenced by immunoSEQ multiplex PCR, and TCRdb holds only the in-frame ones, with some missing. That table is the source of V, J and clone size, and D and trimming were worked out from the DNA. The sample consists of around 150,000 clones, roughly 91% of them appearing once. This clonotype originated in a man younger than 30 with acute or convalescent COVID-19. Material for sequencing was peripheral blood.

The CDR3 bases are TGCAGCATTTCAACCGGGGGATCCTACGAGCAGTACTTC. This gives the protein CSISTGGSYEQYF. This sequence joins TRBV29-1 and TRBJ2-7; maybe TRBD2 (6 bases). The CDR3 is 13 amino acids. V lost 8 bases to trimming and J lost 1 base, with 15 bases between them. Per germline, CDR1 SQVTM and CDR2 ANQGSEA.